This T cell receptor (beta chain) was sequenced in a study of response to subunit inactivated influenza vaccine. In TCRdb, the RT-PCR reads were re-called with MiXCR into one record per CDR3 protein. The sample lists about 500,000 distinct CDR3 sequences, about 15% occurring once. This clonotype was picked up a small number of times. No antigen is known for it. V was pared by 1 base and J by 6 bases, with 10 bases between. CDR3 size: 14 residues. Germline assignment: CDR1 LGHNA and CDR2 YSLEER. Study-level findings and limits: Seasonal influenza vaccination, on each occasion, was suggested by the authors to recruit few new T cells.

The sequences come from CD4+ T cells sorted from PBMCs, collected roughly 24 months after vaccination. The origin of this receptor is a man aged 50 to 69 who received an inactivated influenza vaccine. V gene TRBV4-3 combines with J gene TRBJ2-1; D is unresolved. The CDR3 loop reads CASSQGAFGNEQFF. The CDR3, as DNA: TGCGCCAGCAGCCAAGGGGCCTTTGGCAATGAGCAGTTCTTC.